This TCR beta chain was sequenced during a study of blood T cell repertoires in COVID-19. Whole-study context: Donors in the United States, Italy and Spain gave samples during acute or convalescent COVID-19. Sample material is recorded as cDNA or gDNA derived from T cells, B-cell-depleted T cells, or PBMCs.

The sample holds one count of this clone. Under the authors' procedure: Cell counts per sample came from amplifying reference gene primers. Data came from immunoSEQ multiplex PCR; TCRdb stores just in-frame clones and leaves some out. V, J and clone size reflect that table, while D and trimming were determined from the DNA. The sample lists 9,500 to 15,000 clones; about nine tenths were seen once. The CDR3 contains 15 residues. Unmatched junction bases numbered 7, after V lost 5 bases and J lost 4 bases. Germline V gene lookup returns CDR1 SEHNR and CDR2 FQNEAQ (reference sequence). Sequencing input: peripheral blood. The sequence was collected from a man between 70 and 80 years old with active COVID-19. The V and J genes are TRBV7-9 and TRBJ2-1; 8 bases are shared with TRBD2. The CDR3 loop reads CASSAPGGIYNEQFF. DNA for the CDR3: TGTGCCAGCAGCGCCCCGGGGGGGATTTACAATGAGCAGTTCTTC.